Shown below are 9 T cell receptor beta chains from a single sample sequenced in a study of blood T cell dynamics during melanoma immunotherapy (TCRdb year 2020). Preparation of the library involved the immunoSEQ multiplex PCR assay. TCRdb retrieved this table from immuneACCESS and kept in-frame rearrangements only. Not all clones are present; in checked studies, unresolved V genes account for under half, and no reason is known for the remainder. Here the sample has about 24,000 clones; roughly 89% occur a single time. Of the sample, about 4.6% falls within the top ten clones. This specimen's time point label, per the study, means: pre-treatment baseline. Sequencing was performed on blood, taken from a patient treated with checkpoint blockade. The receptors shown here come from a human donor with melanoma.

This chain uses TRBV6-1 with TRBJ1-1; 7 bases are shared with TRBD1. Looked up from germline, CDR1 is MNHNS and CDR2 is SASEGT. V gave up 4 bases and J gave up 8 bases; unmatched junction bases: 10. This CDR3 has 14 amino acids. The CDR3 coding sequence is TGTGCCAGCAGTGCAGGTTCCTTAGGGGGCGAAGCTTTCTTT. As protein: CASSAGSLGGEAFF.

The genes are TRBV5-1 and TRBJ2-3; the D gene is possibly TRBD1 (5 bases). V gave up 2 bases and J gave up 1 base, with 8 bases separating them. Germline V gives CDR1 SGHRS, CDR2 YFSETQ. This CDR3 is 14 amino acids long. The CDR3 loop is CASSFEQGTDTQYF. CDR3 nucleotides: TGCGCCAGCAGCTTTGAACAGGGCACAGATACGCAGTATTTT.

The chain recombines TRBV5-1 with TRBJ2-3; no firm D call. This CDR3 is built from 15 residues. V was pared by 0 bases and J by 4 bases, with 12 bases between. CDR1 is SGHRS and CDR2 is YFSETQ in the germline V gene. CDR3 in DNA: TGCGCCAGCAGCTTGGGGGGTCAGTCGGCAGATACGCAGTATTTT. This sequence encodes CASSLGGQSADTQYF. The complete variable domain, with remaining parts taken from reference TRBV5-1 and TRBJ2-3, reads KAGVTQTPRYLIKTRGQQVTLSCSPISGHRSVSWYQQTPGQGLQFLFEYFSETQRNKGNFPGRFSGRQFSNSRSEMNVSTLELGDSALYLCASSLGGQSADTQYFGPGTRLTVL.

The CDR3 coding sequence is TGTGCCAGCAGCTTATACAGGGGCCCCTACAATGAGCAGTTCTTC. Translated: CASSLYRGPYNEQFF. The J gene is TRBJ2-1, the V gene TRBV7-8, with TRBD1 matching over 7 bases. Germline trimming cut 2 bases from V and 2 bases from J; bases unmatched to any gene: 3. Germline V gene sequence: CDR1 SGHVS, CDR2 FQNEAQ. The CDR3 runs 15 residues.

The V call is TRBV4-2, the J call TRBJ2-5, with a weak D call TRBD1 (6 bases). The closer fit of TRBJ2-7 to the DNA end suggests the J call may be wrong. Germline CDR1 is LGHNA and CDR2 is YNFKEQ. The CDR3 runs 14 residues. CDR3 amino acids: CASSFTGLSYEQYF. The CDR3 region has the DNA TGTGCCAGCAGCTTCACAGGGCTCTCCTACGAGCAGTACTTC.

In nucleotides, the CDR3 is TGTGCCAGCAGTACCGCAATCGGACGGGACTACGAGCAGTACTTC. This translates into CASSTAIGRDYEQYF. The genes are TRBV27 and TRBJ2-7, with a possible D match to TRBD2 (5 bases). V gave up 5 bases and J gave up 3 bases, with 17 bases separating them. Germline CDR1 reads MNHEY; CDR2 reads SMNVEV (reference sequence). The CDR3 covers 15 residues.

The chain couples TRBV10-1 to TRBJ2-1; 8 nucleotides match TRBD2. V lost 0 bases, J lost 10 bases, and 11 bases stayed unmatched. The CDR3 spans 16 residues. CDR1 and CDR2 from the germline V gene are WNHNN and SYGVQD (reference sequence). CDR3 nucleotides: TGCGCCAGCAGTGAGTCGGGGCTAGCGGGTGTTCGGGAGCAGTTCTTC. This encodes CASSESGLAGVREQFF.

CDR3 sequence: CASSLGKGQETQYF. Here the CDR3 DNA reads TGTGCCAGCAGCTTGGGGAAGGGGCAAGAGACCCAGTACTTC. V gene TRBV7-9 combines with J gene TRBJ2-5; the D gene is possibly TRBD1 (5 bases). V was clipped by 3 bases and J by 2 bases, with 10 bases between them. The germline CDR1 and CDR2 sequences are SEHNR and FQNEAQ (reference sequence). The CDR3 is made up of 14 amino acids.

The J gene is TRBJ2-7, the V gene TRBV6-1, with D possibly TRBD2 on 7 matching bases. Germline-derived CDR1 and CDR2 are MNHNS and SASEGT. Trimming took off 4 bases at V and 3 bases at J, with 16 bases between the two ends. CDR3 length equals 15 residues. CDR3 nucleotides: TGTGCCAGCAGTGCCCTCCAAGGGGGGGGCTACGAGCAGTACTTC. This gives the protein CASSALQGGGYEQYF.